This T cell receptor (beta chain) was identified during a study of cytomegalovirus exposure and HLA in healthy donors. Study-level results: TCR beta chain V- and J-gene trimming was linked, in a later analysis, to a missense variant in DCLRE1C. Several V segments, TRBV6-2 and TRBV6-3 among them, could not be told apart and were dropped.

Both 60 Vbeta primers and 13 Jbeta primers went into the PCR. Profiling relied on immunoSEQ multiplex PCR, and the TCRdb table lists in-frame clones only, not all of them. Of 95,000 to 150,000 clones in the sample, 15% to 19% were seen once. Turning to this clone: Its target is unknown.

There are 17 residues in the CDR3. Germline V CDR1 and CDR2: SGHRS, YFSETQ. Trimming cost V 0 bases and J 3 bases; bases outside gene matches: 7. This TCR came from a woman between 18 and 29 years old in good health and CMV-seronegative. This sequence joins TRBV5-1 and TRBJ2-2; 8 nucleotides line up with TRBD1. The source material was PBMCs. CDR3 amino acids: CASSLEGQERDTGELFF. The CDR3 DNA is TGCGCCAGCAGCTTGGAGGGACAGGAGAGGGACACCGGGGAGCTGTTTTTT.